The present T cell receptor (beta chain) was sequenced within a study of CD8+ T cells in alopecia areata (dated by TCRdb to about 2018). Study-level background: Treated patients were enrolled in an open-label pilot trial of oral tofacitinib, 5 to 10 mg twice daily, for moderate-to-severe alopecia areata. Tofacitinib was given for 6 to 18 months, followed by 6 months of follow-up off drug to assess delayed response and recurrence. In treated patients, disease severity was measured using the SALT score, which gives the percentage of scalp surface area affected. To study T cell clonal expansion in alopecia areata, the researchers applied high-throughput TCRbeta sequencing to both the C3H/HeJ mouse model and human patients. In humans, TCRbeta sequencing was performed on scalp tissue and on sorted CD4+ and CD8+ peripheral blood T cells from healthy controls and from patients with patchy or totalis/universalis alopecia areata. Tofacitinib-treated patients had biopsies at baseline and at 4 and 24 weeks of treatment, with a later scalp biopsy in several patients. Scalp clonality was compared among normal scalp (n=4), patchy alopecia areata scalp (n=8), and alopecia totalis/universalis scalp (n=8). RNA was extracted with the PAXgene miRNA kit for fixed scalp, the miRNeasy kit for PBMCs, and the RNeasy kit for mouse skin. TCRbeta CDR3 regions were amplified by immunoSEQ multiplex PCR using 35 Vbeta forward and 13 Jbeta reverse primers.

The meaning of the sample's time point label: roughly 24 weeks on oral tofacitinib. Explained via the paper, the treatment or condition label denotes: oral pan-JAK inhibitor, 5-10 mg twice daily. Lesional scalp punch biopsies and peripheral blood were collected from alopecia areata patients. PBMCs were isolated by density centrifugation and stained for CD3, CD4 and CD8, after which CD4+ and CD8+ T cells were sorted on a FACSAria. Looking up the germline V gene yields CDR1 KGHSH and CDR2 LQKENI. Relative to germline, V is 3 bases shorter and J is 2 bases shorter, with 15 bases between their ends. The CDR3 holds 16 amino acids from the cysteine to the phenylalanine. Just the 48-base CDR3 DNA is kept, in frame starting at base 1. In regard to this clone: Its recognized antigen is unknown. Base-call qualities are not available, and no considerably larger clone is one nucleotide away.

Summary of the overall study and its limitations: TCR sequences shared between patients were less clear than in mice, possibly partly because of HLA diversity in the patient population. Unlike mouse skin, where gammadelta T cells dominate, normal human skin contains resident alphabeta T cells that get sequenced too, which complicates analysis of the scalp TCR repertoire. Many expanded lesional clones persisted in scalp and blood during tofacitinib treatment, which may partly explain relapse after stopping treatment. The treated cohort was small, with a single nonresponder, so links between baseline CD8+ expansion and response need larger studies. Higher clonality and more expanded CD8+ clones were observed in lesional scalp than in normal scalp, particularly in alopecia totalis/universalis, a finding suggestive of antigenic drive. Tofacitinib significantly decreased scalp clonality and the number of expanded CD8+ clones among the top 100 scalp clones.

Library prep was done by the immunoSEQ multiplex PCR assay. RNA was extracted from all samples and reverse transcribed into cDNA, which served as template for TCR sequencing. First-strand cDNA was synthesized using SuperScript III with a 2:1 mix of oligo-dT and random hexamers. Amplification bias was assessed with a synthetic immune receptor repertoire, and residual bias was removed computationally. On the study's bioinformatics: Raw reads were preprocessed to remove errors, and CDR3 was defined by IMGT conventions from the conserved cysteine to phenylalanine. Clonality was computed by normalizing Shannon entropy by log2 of the number of productive unique TCRs and subtracting the result from 1. Whether scalp clones were CD4 or CD8 was inferred by matching scalp TCRbeta sequences against CD4 and CD8 repertoires sorted from blood. This immuneACCESS table, as held by TCRdb, lists in-frame sequences with V and J called but not all clones. Of the missing ones, under half trace to an unresolved V gene in checked studies; the others have no known cause. That table furnishes V, J and clone size, whereas the DNA furnished D and trimming. The sample table records some 110,000 clones; around 53% of these occur just once. In total, the top ten clones hold more than 10% of the sample.

This chain joins TRBV18 to TRBJ2-3, with the D gene tentatively TRBD1 or TRBD2, based on 5 matching bases in each. This specimen consisted of CD8+ T cells sorted from blood, obtained at week 24, from a patient treated with tofacitinib. This TCR was recovered from a human donor with alopecia areata. The nucleotide sequence is TGTGCCAGCTCACCTGAAGCGGACACCTTCACAGATACGCAGTATTTT. Translation gives CASSPEADTFTDTQYF.